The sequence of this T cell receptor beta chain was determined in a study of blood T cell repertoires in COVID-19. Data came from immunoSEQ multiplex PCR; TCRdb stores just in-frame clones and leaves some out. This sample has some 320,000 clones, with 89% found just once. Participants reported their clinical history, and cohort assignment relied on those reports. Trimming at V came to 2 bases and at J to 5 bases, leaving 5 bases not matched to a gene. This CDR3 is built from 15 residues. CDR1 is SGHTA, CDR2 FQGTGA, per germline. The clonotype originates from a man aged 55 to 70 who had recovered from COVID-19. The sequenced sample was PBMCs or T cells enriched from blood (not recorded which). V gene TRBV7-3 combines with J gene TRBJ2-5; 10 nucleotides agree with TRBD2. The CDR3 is CASSLSGLALETQYF. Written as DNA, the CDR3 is TGTGCCAGCAGCTTATCGGGACTAGCGCTGGAGACCCAGTACTTC.